A selection of T cell receptor beta chains follows, all from one sample in a study of T cell responses to AZD1222 COVID-19 vaccine. Assay: immunoSEQ multiplex PCR; the TCRdb copy retains only in-frame clones and omits some. The sample lists around 120,000 clones, around nine tenths occurring once. Specimen: peripheral blood, collected 28 days after the second AZD1222 dose. These receptors originate from an adult who received the AZD1222 COVID-19 vaccine. The CDR3 runs from the conserved cysteine through the conserved F or W. The D gene is left open where the match is weak. Size values are once, few and many counts, or a class for expanded clones, and some rows have none.

V gene	J gene	clone size	D gene	CDR3 DNA	CDR3 protein
TRBV13	TRBJ1-1	-	-	TGTGCCAGCAGCTCTACACGGAACACTGAAGCTTTCTTT	CASSSTRNTEAFF
TRBV25-1	TRBJ2-1	-	TRBD2	TGTGCCAGCAGTGATCCGGGACTAGTAATCTATGAGCAGTTCTTC	CASSDPGLVIYEQFF
TRBV29-1	TRBJ1-2	few	-	TGCAGCGCAAAACAGCCCTCTGGGTATGGCTACACCTTC	CSAKQPSGYGYTF
TRBV19	TRBJ2-2	-	-	TGTGCCAGTATTGGAACAAGGGGTATCTCCAACACCGGGGAGCTGTTTTTT	CASIGTRGISNTGELFF
TRBV19	TRBJ2-1	once	-	TGTGCCAGTAGTATTAGCCTCGCGAGGGGGCAGTTCTTC	CASSISLARGQFF
TRBV19	TRBJ1-2	-	TRBD1	TGTGCCAGCTCGGACAGGCTTACTTATGGCTACACCTTC	CASSDRLTYGYTF
TRBV5-1	TRBJ2-3	-	TRBD2	TGCGCCAGCAGCCCAGGGCTAGCGGTTAGCACAGATACGCAGTATTTT	CASSPGLAVSTDTQYF
TRBV27	TRBJ2-5	-	TRBD2	TGTGCCAGCAGCCCAAACGGACTAGCTGGGGAGACCCAGTACTTC	CASSPNGLAGETQYF
TRBV6-5	TRBJ1-2	-	TRBD1	TGTGCCAGCAGTTCCCAGGGGGTGGGTGGCTACACCTTC	CASSSQGVGGYTF
TRBV2	TRBJ1-1	once	TRBD1	TGTGCCAGTGTACTCCAGGGGGGTGAAGCTTTCTTT	CASVLQGGEAFF
TRBV2	TRBJ2-7	few	TRBD1	TGTGCCAGCAGTCGGGACAGGGAGAGGTACGAGCAGTACTTC	CASSRDRERYEQYF
TRBV2	TRBJ1-4	-	-	TGTGCCAGCCGAGGCCCGCCTCCGGACGAAAAACTGTTTTTT	CASRGPPPDEKLFF
TRBV2	TRBJ2-3	-	TRBD2	TGTGCCAGTAGGGGAAGCGGGAGTGGCACAGATACGCAGTATTTT	CASRGSGSGTDTQYF
TRBV5-8	TRBJ1-1	-	TRBD1	TGTGCCAGCAGCCGGTCGACAGGGATTGCTTTCTTT	CASSRSTGIAFF
TRBV2	TRBJ2-5	-	-	TGTGCCAGCAGAACGGACTTAGAGACCCAGTACTTC	CASRTDLETQYF
TRBV7-9	TRBJ2-3	once	TRBD2	TGTGCCAGCAGCCTCGGGACTAGAAGCGCAGATACGCAGTATTTT	CASSLGTRSADTQYF
TRBV28	TRBJ1-2	-	-	TGTGCCAGCACCGAGGGGGGGACTAACTATGGCTACACCTTC	CASTEGGTNYGYTF
TRBV19	TRBJ2-3	-	TRBD2	TGTGCCAGTAGTTCCCCCGGGACTAGCGCATCCGGCACAGATACGCAGTATTTT	CASSSPGTSASGTDTQYF